These T cell receptor beta chains were read from a single sample in a study of cytomegalovirus exposure and HLA in healthy donors. Profiling relied on immunoSEQ multiplex PCR, and the TCRdb table lists in-frame clones only, not all of them. Here the sample spans under 150,000 clones, 70% to 90% being singletons. The sample taken for sequencing was PBMCs. Every receptor here comes from a woman aged 40 to 55 in good health and CMV-seropositive. Both conserved end residues are part of each CDR3. Fields, in order: V gene, clone size, D gene, J gene, CDR3 DNA, CDR3 protein. A D gene is named only where the DNA matches it firmly. Some rows mark clone size as missing; the rest say once, few, many or name a class of expanded clone.

>TRBV4-3|-|-|TRBJ1-1
TGCGCCAGCAGCCACGACAGGCAGAACACTGAAGCTTTCTTT
CASSHDRQNTEAFF
>TRBV5-4|-|TRBD1|TRBJ2-1
TGTGCCAGCAGTTTGCCGGGACAGGGGCTCAATGAGCAGTTCTTC
CASSLPGQGLNEQFF
>TRBV2|-|TRBD1|TRBJ1-1
TGTGCCAGCAGTGGACAGGGTGGTGGGGTAATGAACACTGAAGCTTTCTTT
CASSGQGGGVMNTEAFF
>TRBV6-5|-|-|TRBJ1-3
TGTGCCAGTGGGGCGCCCCGAAACACCATATATTTT
CASGAPRNTIYF
>TRBV5-8|-|TRBD1|TRBJ2-5
TGTGCCAGCAGCTTAAGCCAGGGGGCTACCCAAGAGACCCAGTACTTC
CASSLSQGATQETQYF
>TRBV4-1|-|TRBD2|TRBJ2-2
TGCGCCAGCAGCCAAGCAGCGGGGGGGCTTGAAACCGGGGAGCTGTTTTTT
CASSQAAGGLETGELFF
>TRBV5-4|few|TRBD1|TRBJ2-7
TGTGCCAGCAGCCCAGACGAGGGACAGGAATTCTACGAGCAGTACTTC
CASSPDEGQEFYEQYF
>TRBV9|-|-|TRBJ1-6
TGTGCCAGCAGCGTAGAGCCCGGGAATTCACCCCTCCACTTT
CASSVEPGNSPLHF
>TRBV5-1|-|TRBD1|TRBJ2-3
TGCGCCAGCAGCTTAACCTCCGGGACAGGGTATTTTAACACAGATACGCAGTATTTT
CASSLTSGTGYFNTDTQYF
>TRBV7-9|-|TRBD1|TRBJ1-2
TGTGCCAGCAGCTTGGGGACAGCCCGAACGGACTATGGCTACACCTTC
CASSLGTARTDYGYTF
>TRBV5-1|-|TRBD2|TRBJ2-1
TGCGCCAGCAGCTTGCTCCAGGGACTAGCGGGAGTCAATGAGCAGTTCTTC
CASSLLQGLAGVNEQFF
>TRBV11-3|-|TRBD1|TRBJ2-7
TGTGCCAGCAGCCCCCAGACAGGGTCTGGCGAGCAGTACTTC
CASSPQTGSGEQYF
>TRBV9|-|-|TRBJ2-1
TGTGCCAGCAGCGTAGCTTGGGTAGGTGGGAGGATCAATGAGCAGTTCTTC
CASSVAWVGGRINEQFF
>TRBV28|-|-|TRBJ1-4
TGTGCCAGCAGTTTATGGCAGGGAACTAATGAAAAACTGTTTTTT
CASSLWQGTNEKLFF
>TRBV14|-|-|TRBJ1-2
TGTGCCAGCAGCCAAAGGGGCAGAGACTTCTATGGCTACACCTTC
CASSQRGRDFYGYTF
>TRBV7-9|-|TRBD2|TRBJ2-1
TGTGCCAGCAGCTCATTCCCCAGGGAAGCGGGAGTTTTCAATGAGCAGTTCTTC
CASSSFPREAGVFNEQFF
>TRBV5-4|few|TRBD2|TRBJ2-2
TGTGCCAGCAGCTTGGGTAGCGGGGGGGCCGTCGGCACCGGGGAGCTGTTTTTT
CASSLGSGGAVGTGELFF
>TRBV5-4|-|TRBD2|TRBJ2-5
TGTGCCAGCAGCAGTGGGACTAGCGTTAGTCGAGAGACCCAGTACTTC
CASSSGTSVSRETQYF
>TRBV19|-|-|TRBJ2-1
TGTGCCAGTAGTAGAGGCCTGACAGCCCTCTCCTACAATGAGCAGTTCTTC
CASSRGLTALSYNEQFF
>TRBV5-1|-|-|TRBJ2-2
TGCGCCAGCAGCTCAGGGGCCCTCTTGAGTGCCACCGGGGAGCTGTTTTTT
CASSSGALLSATGELFF
>TRBV18|once|TRBD2|TRBJ2-2
TGTGCCAGCTCACCACGGCCGAGACTAGCAAAAGAGGCTAACACCGGGGAGCTGTTTTTT
CASSPRPRLAKEANTGELFF
>TRBV4-3|few|-|TRBJ2-3
TGCGCCAGCAGCCAAGATCCGTACACAGATACGCAGTATTTT
CASSQDPYTDTQYF
>TRBV7-9|once|-|TRBJ2-7
TGTGCCAGCAGCACGGCCGGGCGGGGCGTGCCAAGAGACTACGAGCAGTACTTC
CASSTAGRGVPRDYEQYF
>TRBV19|-|TRBD1|TRBJ1-1
TGTGCCAGTAGGGCCAGGGGGACAGGGAACACTGAAGCTTTCTTT
CASRARGTGNTEAFF
>TRBV7-3|-|-|TRBJ1-1
TGTGCCAGCAGTCCCTGGGGCGGTGAGAACACTGAAGCTTTCTTT
CASSPWGGENTEAFF
>TRBV11-2|once|TRBD2|TRBJ2-1
TGTGCCAGCAGCTTAGAAGGACTAGCGGGAGTTGAGCAGTTCTTC
CASSLEGLAGVEQFF
>TRBV2|-|TRBD2|TRBJ2-5
TGTGCCAGCACCGGACTAGCGGGGAGGAAAGAGACCCAGTACTTC
CASTGLAGRKETQYF
>TRBV28|-|TRBD2|TRBJ2-3
TGTGCCAGCAGTTCTCTAGCGGGAGGAGTAGATACGCAGTATTTT
CASSSLAGGVDTQYF
>TRBV5-3|-|-|TRBJ2-5
TGTGCCAGACTCTTTTGGGGGCTGTCCCAAGAGACCCAGTACTTC
CARLFWGLSQETQYF